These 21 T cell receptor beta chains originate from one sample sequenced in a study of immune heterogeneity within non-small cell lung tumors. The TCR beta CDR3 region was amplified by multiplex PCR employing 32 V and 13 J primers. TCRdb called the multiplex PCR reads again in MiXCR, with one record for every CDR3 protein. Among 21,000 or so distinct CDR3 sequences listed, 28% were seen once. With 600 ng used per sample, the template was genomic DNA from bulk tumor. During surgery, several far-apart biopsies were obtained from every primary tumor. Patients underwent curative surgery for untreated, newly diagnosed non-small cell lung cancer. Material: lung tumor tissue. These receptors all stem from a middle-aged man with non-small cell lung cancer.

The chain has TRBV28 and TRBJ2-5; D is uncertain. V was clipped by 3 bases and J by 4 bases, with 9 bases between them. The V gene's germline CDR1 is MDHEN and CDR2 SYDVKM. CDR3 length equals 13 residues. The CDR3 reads CASSFKTPETQYF. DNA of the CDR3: TGTGCCAGCAGTTTCAAGACCCCAGAGACCCAGTACTTC.

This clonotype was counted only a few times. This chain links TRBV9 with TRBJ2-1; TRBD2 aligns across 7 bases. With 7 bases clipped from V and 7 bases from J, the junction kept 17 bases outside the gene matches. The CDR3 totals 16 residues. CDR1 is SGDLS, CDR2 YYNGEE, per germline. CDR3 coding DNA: TGTGCCAGCCCTACCGAGAGGACTAGAGGTGTGAATGAGCAGTTCTTC. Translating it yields CASPTERTRGVNEQFF.

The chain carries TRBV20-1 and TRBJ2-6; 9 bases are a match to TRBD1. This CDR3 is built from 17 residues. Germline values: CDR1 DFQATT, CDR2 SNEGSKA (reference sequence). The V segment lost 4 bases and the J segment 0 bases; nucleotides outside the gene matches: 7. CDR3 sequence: CSAKGTGPFSGANVLTF. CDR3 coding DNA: TGCAGTGCTAAAGGGACAGGGCCTTTCTCTGGGGCCAACGTCCTGACTTTC.

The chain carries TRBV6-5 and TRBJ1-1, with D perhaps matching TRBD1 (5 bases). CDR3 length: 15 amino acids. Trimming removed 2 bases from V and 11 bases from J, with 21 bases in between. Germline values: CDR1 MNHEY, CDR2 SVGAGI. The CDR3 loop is CASSYGGTFPLGAFF. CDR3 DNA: TGTGCCAGCAGTTACGGAGGGACGTTCCCACTTGGGGCTTTCTTT.

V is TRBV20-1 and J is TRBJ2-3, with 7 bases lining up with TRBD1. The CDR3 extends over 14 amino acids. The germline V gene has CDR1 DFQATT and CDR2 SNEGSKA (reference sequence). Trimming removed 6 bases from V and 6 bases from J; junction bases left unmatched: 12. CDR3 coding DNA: TGCAGTGCGGCGGACAGGTCGGGGTCGGATACGCAGTATTTT. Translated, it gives CSAADRSGSDTQYF.

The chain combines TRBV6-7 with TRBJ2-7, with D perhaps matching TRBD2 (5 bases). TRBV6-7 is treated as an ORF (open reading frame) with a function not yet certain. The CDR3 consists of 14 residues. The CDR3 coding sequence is TGTGCGTATTTTACCGGGATCAGCGACTACGAGCAGTACTTC. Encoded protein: CAYFTGISDYEQYF.

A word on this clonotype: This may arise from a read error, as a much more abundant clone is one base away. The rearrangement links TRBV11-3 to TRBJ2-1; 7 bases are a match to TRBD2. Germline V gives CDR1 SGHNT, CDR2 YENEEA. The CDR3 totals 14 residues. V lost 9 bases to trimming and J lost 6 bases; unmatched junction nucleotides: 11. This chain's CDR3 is CARTPGTTINEQFF. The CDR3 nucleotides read TGTGCCAGAACACCCGGGACTACCATCAATGAGCAGTTCTTC.

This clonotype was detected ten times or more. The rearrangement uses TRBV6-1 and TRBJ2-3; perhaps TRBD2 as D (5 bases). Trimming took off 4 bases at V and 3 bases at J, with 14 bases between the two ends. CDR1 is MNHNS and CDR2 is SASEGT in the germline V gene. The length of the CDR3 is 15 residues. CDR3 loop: CASSGRGKWTDTQYF. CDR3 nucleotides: TGTGCCAGCAGTGGTCGGGGTAAATGGACAGATACGCAGTATTTT.

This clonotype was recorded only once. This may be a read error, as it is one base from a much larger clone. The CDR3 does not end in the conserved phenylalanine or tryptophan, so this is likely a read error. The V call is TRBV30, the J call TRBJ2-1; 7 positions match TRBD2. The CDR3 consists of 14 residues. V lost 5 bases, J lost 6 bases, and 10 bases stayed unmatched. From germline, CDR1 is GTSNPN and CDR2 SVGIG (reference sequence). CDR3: CAWVGAGACNEQFL. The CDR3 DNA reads TGTGCCTGGGTAGGCGCGGGAGCTTGCAATGAGCAGTTCCTC.

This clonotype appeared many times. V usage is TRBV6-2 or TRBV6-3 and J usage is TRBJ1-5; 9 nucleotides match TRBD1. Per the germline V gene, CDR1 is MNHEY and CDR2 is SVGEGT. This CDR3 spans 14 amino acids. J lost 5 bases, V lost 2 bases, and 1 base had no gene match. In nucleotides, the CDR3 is TGTGCCAGCAGTTACACAGGGGGCCATCAGCCCCAGCATTTT. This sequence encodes CASSYTGGHQPQHF.

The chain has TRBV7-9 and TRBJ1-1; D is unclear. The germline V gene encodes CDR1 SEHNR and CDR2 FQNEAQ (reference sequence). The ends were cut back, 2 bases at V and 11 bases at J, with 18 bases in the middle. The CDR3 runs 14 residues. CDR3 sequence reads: CASSLTGMGWKAFF. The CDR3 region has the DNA TGTGCCAGCAGCTTAACCGGTATGGGGTGGAAGGCTTTCTTT.

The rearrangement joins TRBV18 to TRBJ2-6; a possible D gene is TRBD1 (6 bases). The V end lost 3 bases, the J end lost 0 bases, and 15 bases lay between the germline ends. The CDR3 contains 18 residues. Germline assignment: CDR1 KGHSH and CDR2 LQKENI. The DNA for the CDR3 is TGTGCCAGCTCACCTCAGGGGCTCCGAGTCTCTGGGGCCAACGTCCTGACTTTC. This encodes CASSPQGLRVSGANVLTF.

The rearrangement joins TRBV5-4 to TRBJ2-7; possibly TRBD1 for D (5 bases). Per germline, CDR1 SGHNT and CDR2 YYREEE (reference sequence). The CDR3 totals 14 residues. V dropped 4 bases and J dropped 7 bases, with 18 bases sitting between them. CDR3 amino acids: CASSQGVIMREQYF. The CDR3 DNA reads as TGTGCCAGCAGCCAAGGGGTCATCATGCGGGAGCAGTACTTC. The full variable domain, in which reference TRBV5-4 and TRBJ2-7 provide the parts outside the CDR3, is ETGVTQSPTHLIKTRGQQVTLRCSSQSGHNTVSWYQQALGQGPQFIFQYYREEENGRGNFPPRFSGLQFPNYSSELNVNALELDDSALYLCASSQGVIMREQYFGPGTRLTVT.

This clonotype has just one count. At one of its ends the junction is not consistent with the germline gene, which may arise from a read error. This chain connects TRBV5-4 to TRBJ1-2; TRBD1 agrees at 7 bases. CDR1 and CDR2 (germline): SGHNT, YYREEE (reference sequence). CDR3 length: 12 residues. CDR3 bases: TGTGCCAGCAGATTGGACAGGTTCGGCTACACCTTC. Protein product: CASRLDRFGYTF.

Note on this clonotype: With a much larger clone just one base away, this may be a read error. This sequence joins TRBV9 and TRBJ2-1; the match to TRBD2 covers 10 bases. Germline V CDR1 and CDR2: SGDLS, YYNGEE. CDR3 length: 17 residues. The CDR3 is CASSVRYGLAENNGQFF. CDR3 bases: TGTGCCAGCAGCGTCCGATACGGACTAGCGGAGAACAATGGGCAGTTCTTC.

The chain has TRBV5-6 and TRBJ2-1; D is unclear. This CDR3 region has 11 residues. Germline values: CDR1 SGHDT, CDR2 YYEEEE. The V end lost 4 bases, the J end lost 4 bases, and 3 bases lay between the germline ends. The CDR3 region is CASSKYNEQFF. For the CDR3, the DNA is TGTGCCAGCAGCAAGTACAATGAGCAGTTCTTC.

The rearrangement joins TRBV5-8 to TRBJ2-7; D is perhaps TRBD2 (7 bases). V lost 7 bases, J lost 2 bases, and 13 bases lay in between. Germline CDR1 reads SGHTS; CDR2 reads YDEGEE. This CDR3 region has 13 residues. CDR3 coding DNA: TGTGCCAGCTCTCGCGGGGGCGCCTACGAGCAGTACTTC. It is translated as CASSRGGAYEQYF.

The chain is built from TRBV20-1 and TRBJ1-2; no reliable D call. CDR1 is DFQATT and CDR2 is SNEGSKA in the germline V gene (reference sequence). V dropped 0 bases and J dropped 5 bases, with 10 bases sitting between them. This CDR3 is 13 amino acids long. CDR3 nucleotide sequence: TGCAGTGCTAGAGATCATAGGGAATATGGCTACACCTTC. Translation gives CSARDHREYGYTF.

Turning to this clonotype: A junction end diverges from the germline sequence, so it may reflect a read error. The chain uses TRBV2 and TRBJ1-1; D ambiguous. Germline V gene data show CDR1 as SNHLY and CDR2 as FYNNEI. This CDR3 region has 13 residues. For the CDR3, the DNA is TGTTCCAGCATGGCCAGGCCCAACACTGAAGCTTTCTTT. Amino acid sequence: CSSMARPNTEAFF.

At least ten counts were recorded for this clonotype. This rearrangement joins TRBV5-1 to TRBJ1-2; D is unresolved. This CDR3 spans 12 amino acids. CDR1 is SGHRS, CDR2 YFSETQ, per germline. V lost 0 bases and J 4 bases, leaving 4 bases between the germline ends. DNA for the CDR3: TGCGCCAGCAGCTTGGGTTCCTATGGCTACACCTTC. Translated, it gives CASSLGSYGYTF.

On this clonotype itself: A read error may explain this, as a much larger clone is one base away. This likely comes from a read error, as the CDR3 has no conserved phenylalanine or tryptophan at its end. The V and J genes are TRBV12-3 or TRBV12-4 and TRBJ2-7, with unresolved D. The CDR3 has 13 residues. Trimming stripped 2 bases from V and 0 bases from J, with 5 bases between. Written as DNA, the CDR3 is TGTGCCAGCAGTTTAATAGTCTCCTACGAGCAGTACTCC. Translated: CASSLIVSYEQYS.